These T cell receptor beta chains were read from a single sample in a study of T-cell memory formation after mild COVID-19. TCRdb recomputed calls from the 5' RACE reads with MiXCR, one row per CDR3 protein. The data show roughly 510,000 distinct CDR3 sequences, around 16% seen once. Sequencing was performed on PBMCs or a T cell subset sorted from them (not recorded which). Receptor source: an adult woman who had mild COVID-19 (a few samples of this study predate the infection). Cell type and time point are not known. Both conserved end residues are part of each CDR3. D genes are given only for firm matches. The listing skips clone size in some rows; elsewhere it reads once, few, many or a size class.

D: NA
V: TRBV20-1
J: TRBJ2-7
size: NA
CDR3: CSARAPPQGNPYEQYF
DNA: TGCAGTGCTAGAGCCCCCCCGCAGGGAAATCCCTACGAGCAGTACTTC

D: NA
V: TRBV7-9
J: TRBJ2-7
size: NA
CDR3: CASSPSVGSREQYF
DNA: TGTGCCAGCAGCCCTAGTGTGGGGTCGCGGGAGCAGTACTTC

D: NA
V: TRBV11-2
J: TRBJ2-6
size: NA
CDR3: CASSFRGLPKSRRIGANVLTF
DNA: TGTGCCAGCAGCTTCCGAGGCCTACCGAAGTCACGCAGGATAGGGGCCAACGTCCTGACTTTC

D: NA
V: TRBV9
J: TRBJ2-2
size: few
CDR3: CASSASSTGELFF
DNA: TGTGCCAGCAGCGCCTCATCCACCGGGGAGCTGTTTTTT

D: NA
V: TRBV7-2
J: TRBJ2-7
size: NA
CDR3: CASSLRDRPYEQYF
DNA: TGTGCCAGCAGCTTACGCGACAGACCGTACGAGCAGTACTTC

D: NA
V: TRBV5-5
J: TRBJ1-1
size: NA
CDR3: CASSLDRRSNTEAFF
DNA: TGTGCCAGCAGCTTGGACAGGAGATCGAACACTGAAGCTTTCTTT

D: TRBD1
V: TRBV6-6
J: TRBJ1-5
size: few
CDR3: CASSGQGVSQPQHF
DNA: TGTGCCAGCAGTGGACAGGGAGTTAGTCAGCCCCAGCATTTT

D: NA
V: TRBV7-2
J: TRBJ2-1
size: once
CDR3: CASSRQFYNEQFF
DNA: TGTGCCAGCAGTAGACAGTTCTACAATGAGCAGTTCTTC

D: TRBD1
V: TRBV11-2
J: TRBJ2-7
size: few
CDR3: CASIPSDRVIDEQYF
DNA: TGTGCCAGCATCCCCTCGGACAGGGTAATCGACGAGCAGTACTTC

D: NA
V: TRBV7-6
J: TRBJ2-1
size: few
CDR3: CASSSVGGNEQFF
DNA: TGTGCCAGCAGCTCGGTCGGGGGCAATGAGCAGTTCTTC

D: TRBD1
V: TRBV30
J: TRBJ1-1
size: NA
CDR3: CAWNPGQGRVNTEAFF
DNA: TGTGCCTGGAACCCCGGACAGGGCCGGGTGAACACTGAAGCTTTCTTT

D: NA
V: TRBV18
J: TRBJ2-3
size: NA
CDR3: CASLFDRTDTQYF
DNA: TGTGCCAGCCTCTTCGACCGCACAGATACGCAGTATTTT

D: TRBD1
V: TRBV7-9
J: TRBJ2-4
size: NA
CDR3: CASSRTGTKNIQYF
DNA: TGTGCCAGCAGCCGGACAGGGACCAAAAACATTCAGTACTTC

D: TRBD1
V: TRBV29-1
J: TRBJ1-1
size: NA
CDR3: CSVGQGALLNTEAFF
DNA: TGCAGCGTTGGACAGGGGGCCCTCTTGAACACTGAAGCTTTCTTT

D: NA
V: TRBV20-1
J: TRBJ2-5
size: NA
CDR3: CSARPQRGARETQYF
DNA: TGCAGTGCCCGCCCCCAACGGGGGGCCAGGGAGACCCAGTACTTC

D: TRBD1
V: TRBV12-3/TRBV12-4
J: TRBJ2-1
size: NA
CDR3: CASSVGTGGAREQFF
DNA: TGTGCCAGCAGTGTTGGGACAGGGGGTGCGAGGGAGCAGTTCTTC

D: TRBD2
V: TRBV7-2
J: TRBJ2-1
size: few
CDR3: CASSLVGLADNEQFF
DNA: TGTGCCAGCAGCTTAGTGGGACTAGCAGACAATGAGCAGTTCTTC

D: NA
V: TRBV7-3
J: TRBJ2-7
size: few
CDR3: CASSLWGGHEQYF
DNA: TGTGCCAGCAGCTTATGGGGTGGCCACGAGCAGTACTTC

D: TRBD2
V: TRBV7-8
J: TRBJ2-3
size: few
CDR3: CASSLGGGVDTQYF
DNA: TGTGCCAGCAGCTTAGGCGGGGGTGTGGATACGCAGTATTTT

D: NA
V: TRBV20-1
J: TRBJ1-5
size: NA
CDR3: CSARDILQGDSNQPQHF
DNA: TGCAGTGCTAGAGACATCCTTCAGGGAGATAGCAATCAGCCCCAGCATTTT

D: NA
V: TRBV5-1
J: TRBJ1-1
size: NA
CDR3: CASSVGTHKNTEAFF
DNA: TGCGCCAGCAGCGTCGGGACCCACAAGAACACTGAAGCTTTCTTT

D: TRBD2
V: TRBV4-3
J: TRBJ2-1
size: NA
CDR3: CASSPETSGDDGRSNEQFF
DNA: TGCGCCAGCAGCCCGGAGACTAGCGGGGATGATGGGAGAAGTAATGAGCAGTTCTTC

D: TRBD1
V: TRBV7-8
J: TRBJ2-6
size: NA
CDR3: CASSLAGTGLTGANVLTF
DNA: TGTGCCAGCAGCTTAGCCGGGACAGGGCTCACGGGGGCCAACGTCCTGACTTTC

D: NA
V: TRBV21-1
J: TRBJ1-1
size: NA
CDR3: CASPRAGPKRTDTEAFF
DNA: TGTGCCAGCCCGCGGGCGGGGCCAAAAAGGACAGACACTGAAGCTTTCTTT

D: NA
V: TRBV7-7
J: TRBJ1-1
size: many
CDR3: CASSLGLETEAFF
DNA: TGTGCTAGCAGCTTAGGTTTGGAGACTGAAGCTTTCTTT

D: NA
V: TRBV29-1
J: TRBJ2-7
size: few
CDR3: CSVEPGGEYEQYF
DNA: TGCAGCGTTGAGCCGGGGGGCGAGTACGAGCAGTACTTC

D: NA
V: TRBV20-1
J: TRBJ2-7
size: many
CDR3: CSARVTGTPNYEQYF
DNA: TGCAGTGCTAGGGTTACCGGGACTCCTAACTACGAGCAGTACTTC

D: TRBD1
V: TRBV20-1
J: TRBJ1-4
size: once
CDR3: CSAPPRQGGRGKLFF
DNA: TGCAGTGCTCCCCCTAGACAGGGAGGAAGGGGAAAACTGTTTTTT

D: NA
V: TRBV7-9
J: TRBJ2-3
size: many
CDR3: CASIEHTSRDTQYF
DNA: TGTGCCAGCATCGAACATACTAGTCGCGATACGCAGTATTTT

D: NA
V: TRBV9
J: TRBJ1-1
size: NA
CDR3: CASSVGAPGTEAFF
DNA: TGTGCCAGCAGCGTGGGGGCCCCGGGGACTGAAGCTTTCTTT

D: NA
V: TRBV7-2
J: TRBJ2-1
size: NA
CDR3: CASSFGSRMEQFF
DNA: TGTGCCAGCAGCTTCGGTAGTCGAATGGAGCAGTTCTTC

D: NA
V: TRBV19
J: TRBJ1-2
size: NA
CDR3: CASSIIGGNYGYTF
DNA: TGTGCCAGTAGTATCATCGGGGGAAACTATGGCTACACCTTC

D: NA
V: TRBV6-1
J: TRBJ2-5
size: few
CDR3: CASSRQVLVETQYF
DNA: TGTGCCAGCAGTCGACAGGTCCTAGTGGAGACCCAGTACTTC

D: NA
V: TRBV5-1
J: TRBJ2-1
size: NA
CDR3: CASSAEGASYNEQFF
DNA: TGCGCCAGCAGCGCGGAGGGGGCCTCCTACAATGAGCAGTTCTTC

D: TRBD2
V: TRBV18
J: TRBJ2-2
size: few
CDR3: CASSPGPGGRELFF
DNA: TGTGCCAGCTCACCGGGACCGGGAGGAAGGGAGCTGTTTTTT

D: NA
V: TRBV14
J: TRBJ2-1
size: few
CDR3: CASSPPLLARNEQFF
DNA: TGTGCCAGCAGCCCCCCCCTCCTAGCTCGTAATGAGCAGTTCTTC

D: TRBD1
V: TRBV6-5
J: TRBJ2-1
size: NA
CDR3: CASSYDRAKYNEQFF
DNA: TGTGCCAGCAGTTACGACAGGGCTAAGTACAATGAGCAGTTCTTC

D: NA
V: TRBV9
J: TRBJ2-2
size: NA
CDR3: CASSVAYNTGELFF
DNA: TGTGCCAGCAGCGTAGCATATAACACCGGGGAGCTGTTTTTT

D: NA
V: TRBV12-3/TRBV12-4
J: TRBJ1-4
size: NA
CDR3: CASSGVTNEKLFF
DNA: TGTGCCAGCTCAGGGGTAACTAATGAAAAACTGTTTTTT

D: NA
V: TRBV6-2/TRBV6-3
J: TRBJ2-7
size: many
CDR3: CASSYSNPMGRYEQYF
DNA: TGTGCCAGCAGTTACTCGAACCCTATGGGACGGTACGAGCAGTACTTC

D: NA
V: TRBV6-2/TRBV6-3
J: TRBJ1-6
size: NA
CDR3: CASRTQGSNSPLHF
DNA: TGTGCCAGCAGGACCCAGGGTAGTAATTCACCCCTCCACTTT

D: TRBD2
V: TRBV11-2
J: TRBJ2-7
size: many
CDR3: CASSLSPPSSGTSYEQYF
DNA: TGTGCCAGCAGCTTATCCCCTCCCTCTAGCGGGACCTCCTACGAGCAGTACTTC

D: NA
V: TRBV30
J: TRBJ1-4
size: few
CDR3: CAWNTGGGEKLFF
DNA: TGTGCCTGGAACACCGGAGGGGGGGAAAAACTGTTTTTT

D: NA
V: TRBV7-2
J: TRBJ1-2
size: NA
CDR3: CASSLGTRSTF
DNA: TGTGCCAGCAGTTTAGGGACGCGATCCACCTTC

D: NA
V: TRBV11-2
J: TRBJ1-2
size: few
CDR3: CASSLVTGTNYGYTF
DNA: TGTGCCAGCAGCTTAGTTACGGGTACTAACTATGGCTACACCTTC

D: TRBD1
V: TRBV4-1
J: TRBJ2-7
size: many
CDR3: CASSISGTGFAYEQYF
DNA: TGCGCCAGCAGCATATCCGGGACAGGATTCGCCTACGAGCAGTACTTC

D: NA
V: TRBV2
J: TRBJ2-1
size: few
CDR3: CASTGSRNEQFF
DNA: TGTGCCAGCACAGGGTCCAGGAATGAGCAGTTCTTC

D: NA
V: TRBV4-1
J: TRBJ1-4
size: NA
CDR3: CASSQPERGGSEKLFF
DNA: TGCGCCAGCAGCCAGCCGGAAAGGGGAGGGAGTGAAAAACTGTTTTTT

D: NA
V: TRBV4-1
J: TRBJ2-7
size: many
CDR3: CASSHPGTHEQYF
DNA: TGCGCCAGCAGCCACCCCGGGACCCACGAGCAGTACTTC

D: TRBD1
V: TRBV5-1
J: TRBJ1-6
size: NA
CDR3: CASSGTGHLSNSPLHF
DNA: TGCGCCAGCAGCGGGACAGGGCACCTTAGTAATTCACCCCTCCACTTT

D: TRBD1
V: TRBV5-1
J: TRBJ2-1
size: NA
CDR3: CASSLQGDDEQFF
DNA: TGCGCCAGCAGCTTACAGGGGGATGATGAGCAGTTCTTC

D: NA
V: TRBV13
J: TRBJ2-1
size: NA
CDR3: CASSGGQRNNEQFF
DNA: TGTGCCAGCAGCGGCGGACAGCGCAACAATGAGCAGTTCTTC

D: NA
V: TRBV3-1
J: TRBJ1-1
size: many
CDR3: CASSQERVRGAFF
DNA: TGTGCCAGCAGCCAAGAAAGGGTGAGGGGAGCTTTCTTT

D: NA
V: TRBV15
J: TRBJ2-7
size: NA
CDR3: CATSRDRGASGVGEQYF
DNA: TGTGCCACCAGCAGAGATCGGGGAGCTAGTGGCGTTGGGGAGCAGTACTTC

D: NA
V: TRBV10-3
J: TRBJ1-3
size: NA
CDR3: CAISEGSGNTIYF
DNA: TGTGCCATCAGCGAGGGGTCTGGAAACACCATATATTTT